This TCR beta chain was documented in a study of blood T cell repertoires in COVID-19. The CDR3 loop spans 15 amino acids. V shed 2 bases and J 7 bases; nucleotides not matched to a gene: 3. From germline, CDR1 is MNHEY and CDR2 SVGAGI. This clone has just a few counts. The table came from immunoSEQ multiplex PCR; TCRdb's copy has only in-frame clones and leaves some out. The data show roughly 360,000 clones, less than 90% seen once. The source material was PBMCs or T cells enriched from blood (not recorded which). The J gene is TRBJ1-6, the V gene TRBV6-5, with 9 bases that match TRBD1. This clonotype was obtained from a woman aged 50 to 60 who had recovered from COVID-19. CDR3 sequence reads: CASSYAGQGNSPLHF. CDR3 DNA sequence: TGTGCCAGCAGTTACGCGGGACAGGGAAATTCACCCCTCCACTTT.